The clone carrying this T cell receptor (beta chain) has ten or more counts. Its antigen is currently unknown. The CDR3 is 14 residues long. The V gene end was trimmed by 5 bases and the J gene end by 5 bases; junction bases not matched to a gene: 7. Germline lookup yields CDR1 SGHVS and CDR2 FNYEAQ. This entry is derived from a study of CD8 T cells in ankylosing spondylitis. Study-level findings and limits: Several of the motif variants were reported before in synovial fluid and blood from reactive arthritis.

TCR beta libraries were made by quantitative 5'-RACE with molecular barcodes. Via MiXCR, TCRdb re-called the 5' RACE reads, giving one row per CDR3 protein. The sample has around 75,000 distinct CDR3 sequences, approximately 5.3% seen once; the top ten hold around 2.2%. The sequence derives from a male donor with ankylosing spondylitis or in good health (not recorded which). This chain uses TRBV7-6 with TRBJ2-7; 9 bases match TRBD1. Sequences were obtained from blood, either unsorted or a sorted T cell fraction (not recorded which). The CDR3 DNA reads as TGTGCCAGCAGCGACTACAGGGGGCGCGACGAGCAGTACTTC. Protein sequence: CASSDYRGRDEQYF.